This TCR beta chain appears in the sequencing data of a study of technical replicates of blood from several donors. Here immunoSEQ multiplex PCR was the method, and the copy in TCRdb shows in-frame clones only, minus some. The data show tens of thousands of clones, with roughly nine tenths seen just once and approximately 0.42% held by the top ten. Germline CDR1 and CDR2: MNHNS and SASEGT. Unmatched junction bases numbered 4, after V lost 4 bases and J lost 5 bases. There are 13 residues in the CDR3. This clone was seen just once. Material: T cells isolated from PBMCs. This chain connects TRBV6-1 to TRBJ1-2, with 7 bases aligning to TRBD1. The source of this sequence is a human donor in good health. Here the CDR3 reads CASSVQGQYGYTF. For the CDR3, the DNA is TGTGCCAGCAGTGTACAGGGGCAGTATGGCTACACCTTC.